The 32 T cell receptor beta chains below all came from one sample that was sequenced in a study of blood T cell repertoires in COVID-19. Profiling relied on immunoSEQ multiplex PCR, and the TCRdb table lists in-frame clones only, not all of them. The sample has 150,000 to 200,000 clones; approximately 85% are singletons. The sample taken for sequencing was peripheral blood. The receptor set was obtained from a woman aged 55-69 years with acute or convalescent COVID-19.

The V and J genes are TRBV29-1 and TRBJ1-2; no firm D call. The V end was cut by 0 bases, the J end by 9 bases, with 20 bases between. This CDR3 is built from 15 residues. In germline, CDR1 is SQVTM, CDR2 ANQGSEA. In nucleotides, the CDR3 is TGCAGCGTTGAAGAAGCAGAGACTAGCGGATTGAGCTACACCTTC. This encodes CSVEEAETSGLSYTF.

The chain carries TRBV19 and TRBJ2-1; TRBD1 matches at 9 bases. The ends lost 4 bases at V and 2 bases at J; junction bases unmatched: 3. In germline, CDR1 is LNHDA, CDR2 SQIVND (reference sequence). The CDR3 has 15 residues. CDR3 sequence reads: CASSKGQGAYNEQFF. CDR3 coding DNA: TGTGCCAGTAGTAAGGGACAGGGCGCCTACAATGAGCAGTTCTTC.

This chain connects TRBV10-2 to TRBJ2-1, with TRBD1 matching 7 bases. The junction had 5 bases not matched to a gene; V was cut back by 3 bases and J by 0 bases. The CDR3 sequence is 16 residues long. Germline V gene data show CDR1 as WSHSY and CDR2 as SAAADI. The CDR3 loop reads CASSESTGVSYNEQFF. As DNA, the CDR3 is TGCGCCAGCAGTGAAAGTACAGGGGTCTCCTACAATGAGCAGTTCTTC.

In nucleotides, the CDR3 is TGCGCCAGCAGGGATCGCGGGAGCCCCCCAGATACGCAGTATTTT. Translated, it gives CASRDRGSPPDTQYF. V usage is TRBV5-1 and J usage is TRBJ2-3; 7 positions agree with TRBD2. The CDR3 runs to 15 residues. CDR1 is SGHRS, CDR2 YFSETQ, per germline. The J segment lost 4 bases and the V segment lost 5 bases, leaving 10 bases of the junction unmatched.

The J gene is TRBJ1-1, the V gene TRBV7-9; D remains ambiguous. Deletions cut 0 bases from V and 1 base from J, with 3 bases between. The CDR3 runs 13 residues. CDR1 SEHNR and CDR2 FQNEAQ come from the germline V gene (reference sequence). The CDR3 bases are TGTGCCAGCAGCTTAGCGCGGAACACTGAAGCTTTCTTT. Residues: CASSLARNTEAFF.

The chain uses TRBV6-1 and TRBJ1-1; unclear D gene. Germline values: CDR1 MNHNS, CDR2 SASEGT. The CDR3 contains 16 residues. Deletions cut 0 bases from V and 0 bases from J, with 11 bases between. In nucleotides, the CDR3 is TGTGCCAGCAGTGAAGCGATGGCGGGAATGAACACTGAAGCTTTCTTT. Translation gives CASSEAMAGMNTEAFF.

The chain employs TRBV6-6 and TRBJ2-7; 10 positions match TRBD2. The CDR3 runs 14 residues. Germline V gives CDR1 MNHNY, CDR2 SVGAGI (reference sequence). V lost 5 bases, J lost 6 bases, and 7 bases stayed unmatched. The DNA of the CDR3 is TGTGCCAGCAGTCTAGCGGGAGAGGGAACCGAGCAGTACTTC. This gives the protein CASSLAGEGTEQYF.

The gene calls are TRBV18 and TRBJ1-3; 7 bases match TRBD1. V shed 8 bases and J 0 bases; nucleotides not matched to a gene: 7. This CDR3 is 15 amino acids long. The germline CDR1 and CDR2 sequences are KGHSH and LQKENI. CDR3 DNA: TGTGCCAGCACGGCAGGGGGAACCTCTGGAAACACCATATATTTT. Protein: CASTAGGTSGNTIYF.

V and J are TRBV9 and TRBJ2-1, with a possible D match to TRBD2 (6 bases). Germline V gives CDR1 SGDLS, CDR2 YYNGEE. This CDR3 spans 15 amino acids. The V and J ends lost 4 bases and 7 bases respectively, with 18 bases between them. CDR3 coding DNA: TGTGCCAGCAGCCCGCGGGGCGTTTCCGGGAATGAGCAGTTCTTC. Amino acids: CASSPRGVSGNEQFF.

This sequence joins TRBV5-1 and TRBJ1-1; D is ambiguous. V gave up 5 bases and J gave up 4 bases, with 18 bases separating them. Germline CDR1 is SGHRS and CDR2 is YFSETQ. The CDR3 loop spans 15 amino acids. CDR3 coding DNA: TGCGCCAGCAGTTCTCCCGACGGGGTCGGCACTGAAGCTTTCTTT. This codes for CASSSPDGVGTEAFF.

The chain joins TRBV29-1 to TRBJ2-5; a weak D match, TRBD2 (6 bases). V was clipped by 6 bases and J by 5 bases, with 13 bases between them. Per the germline V gene, CDR1 is SQVTM and CDR2 is ANQGSEA. This CDR3 is built from 12 residues. The CDR3 nucleotides are TGCAGCGTCGGGACTTCCTGGGAGACCCAGTACTTC. It translates to CSVGTSWETQYF.

V gene TRBV24-1 combines with J gene TRBJ2-3; 14 nucleotides align to TRBD2. The CDR3 spans 20 residues. V was clipped by 1 base and J by 0 bases; unmatched bases: 8. CDR1 is KGHDR and CDR2 is SFDVKD in the germline V gene. As DNA, the CDR3 is TGTGCCACCAGTGATTTTCGCGGGACTAGCGGGAGCGGGAGCACAGATACGCAGTATTTT. This codes for CATSDFRGTSGSGSTDTQYF.

The V call is TRBV3-1 (or the pseudogene TRBV3-2), the J call TRBJ2-2; the D is unclear. Germline assignment: CDR1 LGHDT and CDR2 YNNKEL (reference sequence). V was pared by 8 bases and J by 4 bases, with 11 bases between. CDR3 length equals 13 residues. The CDR3, as DNA: TGTGCCAGCCTGGGTCTAGGCACCGGGGAGCTGTTTTTT. This translates into CASLGLGTGELFF.

This clone appeared a single time. J is TRBJ1-1 and V is TRBV18; TRBD1 matches 9 bases. Germline-derived CDR1 and CDR2 are KGHSH and LQKENI. After removal of 5 bases from V and 3 bases from J, the junction contained 4 bases not matched to a gene. The CDR3 contains 14 residues. DNA for the CDR3: TGTGCCAGCTCAGTGGACAGGGGTGACACTGAAGCTTTCTTT. It specifies CASSVDRGDTEAFF.

The chain couples TRBV6-4 to TRBJ2-2; TRBD1 matches 10 bases. The CDR3 loop spans 18 amino acids. J lost 0 bases, V lost 6 bases, and 10 bases had no gene match. CDR1 MRHNA and CDR2 SNTAGT come from the germline V gene. CDR3 region: CASSQTPTGGANTGELFF. The CDR3 coding sequence is TGTGCCAGCAGCCAAACTCCGACAGGGGGCGCGAACACCGGGGAGCTGTTTTTT.

The V call is TRBV9, the J call TRBJ2-6; D unclear. The CDR3 totals 15 residues. V was trimmed by 0 bases and J by 0 bases, leaving 4 bases between them. Germline lookup yields CDR1 SGDLS and CDR2 YYNGEE. CDR3 residues: CASSVAGSGANVLTF. CDR3 DNA: TGTGCCAGCAGCGTAGCGGGCTCTGGGGCCAACGTCCTGACTTTC.

J is TRBJ1-1 and V is TRBV6-5, with D hard to call. Germline loops: CDR1 MNHEY, CDR2 SVGAGI. Trimming removed 6 bases from V and 1 base from J, with 9 bases in between. The CDR3 loop spans 13 amino acids. The CDR3: CASSPQPNTEAFF. The CDR3 DNA follows: TGTGCCAGCAGCCCACAACCGAACACTGAAGCTTTCTTT.

This clone was recorded only once. The rearrangement uses TRBV7-9 and TRBJ2-1; 7 bases map to TRBD2. Losses at the gene ends were 5 bases for V and 0 bases for J; bases not matched to a gene: 10. The length of the CDR3 is 17 residues. Germline CDR1 SEHNR, CDR2 FQNEAQ (reference sequence). The CDR3 protein is CASSPRLAASSYNEQFF. CDR3 sequence (DNA): TGTGCCAGCAGCCCCCGTCTAGCGGCGAGCTCCTACAATGAGCAGTTCTTC.

This rearrangement joins TRBV6-5 to TRBJ1-6, with D tentatively TRBD1 (6 bases). Trimming took 7 bases from V and 9 from J, leaving 13 bases between them. CDR3 size: 13 residues. Looked up from germline, CDR1 is MNHEY and CDR2 is SVGAGI. CDR3 DNA: TGTGCCAGCAAAAAAGGGGGACGTTCACCCCTCCACTTT. Translation: CASKKGGRSPLHF.

This chain uses TRBV6-5 with TRBJ1-5; 10 positions agree with TRBD1. Germline-derived CDR1 and CDR2 are MNHEY and SVGAGI. J lost 6 bases, V lost 0 bases, and 2 bases had no gene match. The CDR3 sequence is 15 residues long. CDR3 DNA sequence: TGTGCCAGCAGTTACTCAGGACAGGGGGGTCAGCCCCAGCATTTT. Translating gives CASSYSGQGGQPQHF.

This clone was found once. V is TRBV11-2 and J is TRBJ2-1; TRBD2 agrees at 12 bases. Unmatched junction bases numbered 7, after V lost 4 bases and J lost 0 bases. This CDR3 comprises 18 residues. In germline, CDR1 is SGHAT, CDR2 FQNNGV. The CDR3 is CASSSSLGLAGSYNEQFF. DNA for the CDR3: TGTGCCAGCAGCTCAAGCCTGGGACTAGCGGGCTCCTACAATGAGCAGTTCTTC. The full variable domain, rest sourced from reference TRBV11-2 and TRBJ2-1, is EAGVAQSPRYKIIEKRQSVAFWCNPISGHATLYWYQQILGQGPKLLIQFQNNGVVDDSQLPKDRFSAERLKGVDSTLKIQPAKLEDSAVYLCASSSSLGLAGSYNEQFFGPGTRLTVL.

J is TRBJ2-2 and V is TRBV9, with D possibly TRBD2 on 5 matching bases. CDR3 size: 15 residues. V dropped 2 bases and J dropped 4 bases, with 12 bases sitting between them. CDR1 is SGDLS and CDR2 is YYNGEE in the germline V gene. The CDR3: CASSVRAASTGELFF. The CDR3 DNA follows: TGTGCCAGCAGCGTGAGGGCAGCCTCCACCGGGGAGCTGTTTTTT.

The J gene is TRBJ1-1, the V gene TRBV24-1; the D gene is possibly TRBD1 (5 bases). This CDR3 is 12 amino acids long. Trimming removed 1 base at V and 7 bases at J, with 6 bases between. Germline CDR1 is KGHDR and CDR2 is SFDVKD. The CDR3 is CATSDFQGEAFF. CDR3 in DNA: TGTGCCACCAGTGATTTCCAGGGTGAAGCTTTCTTT.

The chain carries TRBV2 and TRBJ2-7; TRBD2 is a possible D gene (5 bases). The germline CDR1 and CDR2 sequences are SNHLY and FYNNEI. The CDR3 has 14 amino acids. Trimming took off 2 bases at V and 3 bases at J, with 11 bases between the two ends. This CDR3 is CASSERGLVYEQYF. Here the CDR3 DNA reads TGTGCCAGCAGTGAAAGAGGGCTAGTCTACGAGCAGTACTTC.

The V and J genes are TRBV27 and TRBJ1-5; weak D call: TRBD1 (6 bases). The CDR3 contains 13 residues. Germline V CDR1 and CDR2: MNHEY, SMNVEV (reference sequence). The V and J ends lost 2 bases and 5 bases respectively, with 7 bases between them. CDR3 loop: CASSLAGDQPQHF. The DNA for the CDR3 is TGTGCCAGCAGTTTAGCAGGGGATCAGCCCCAGCATTTT.

The chain uses TRBV5-1 and TRBJ1-1; tentative D call: TRBD1 (5 bases). This CDR3 spans 13 amino acids. Trimming stripped 4 bases from V and 4 bases from J, with 11 bases between. Germline CDR1 reads SGHRS; CDR2 reads YFSETQ. The CDR3 sequence: CASSPDSITEAFF. The CDR3 nucleotides are TGCGCCAGCAGCCCCGACAGTATCACTGAAGCTTTCTTT.

This chain uses TRBV15 with TRBJ1-2, with 9 bases fitting TRBD1. V shed 8 bases, J shed 8 bases, and the junction held 15 bases outside the gene matches. Germline CDR1 and CDR2: LNHNV and YYDKDF (reference sequence). This CDR3 comprises 15 residues. Here the CDR3 reads CATAPRDRESGGYTF. Here the CDR3 DNA reads TGTGCCACCGCCCCTAGGGACAGGGAGAGCGGAGGCTACACCTTC.

This chain links TRBV24-1 with TRBJ2-1; TRBD2 aligns across 10 bases. Germline V CDR1 and CDR2: KGHDR, SFDVKD. The CDR3 loop spans 17 amino acids. With 1 base clipped from V and 7 bases from J, the junction kept 9 bases outside the gene matches. CDR3 sequence (DNA): TGTGCCACCAGTGATTTCCCCTCTAGCGGGAGTTATAATGAGCAGTTCTTC. Amino acid sequence: CATSDFPSSGSYNEQFF.

In its sample, this clone was seen once. The rearrangement joins TRBV6-6 to TRBJ2-3; the match to TRBD2 covers 14 bases. The trim removed 6 bases at V and 4 bases at J, leaving 6 bases unmatched. CDR3 length: 16 amino acids. Germline CDR1 is MNHNY and CDR2 is SVGAGI (reference sequence). In DNA form, the CDR3 reads TGTGCCAGCAGCGGCCGACTAGCGGGAGGGCCAGATACGCAGTATTTT. It specifies CASSGRLAGGPDTQYF.

The chain has TRBV6-5 and TRBJ2-1; 7 bases align to TRBD2. This CDR3 comprises 15 residues. Per the germline V gene, CDR1 is MNHEY and CDR2 is SVGAGI. The junction had 4 bases not matched to a gene; V was cut back by 5 bases and J by 0 bases. The CDR3 DNA reads as TGTGCCAGCAGTCAGAGCGGGACCTCCTACAATGAGCAGTTCTTC. It encodes CASSQSGTSYNEQFF.

About this clone: Different DNA sequences within this sample yield the same CDR3. This chain uses TRBV5-1 with TRBJ1-4; D call uncertain. CDR3 length: 14 residues. Per the germline V gene, CDR1 is SGHRS and CDR2 is YFSETQ. V dropped 2 bases and J dropped 0 bases, with 5 bases sitting between them. CDR3 protein: CASSLTATNEKLFF. CDR3 coding DNA: TGCGCCAGCAGCTTAACAGCAACTAATGAAAAACTGTTTTTT. Full variable domain (rest looked up from reference TRBV5-1 and TRBJ1-4): KAGVTQTPRYLIKTRGQQVTLSCSPISGHRSVSWYQQTPGQGLQFLFEYFSETQRNKGNFPGRFSGRQFSNSRSEMNVSTLELGDSALYLCASSLTATNEKLFFGSGTQLSVL.

The rearrangement uses TRBV10-2 and TRBJ1-5; 10 bases match TRBD1. After removal of 0 bases from V and 7 bases from J, the junction contained 6 bases not matched to a gene. The CDR3 has 16 amino acids. The germline gives CDR1 WSHSY, CDR2 SAAADI. CDR3 sequence: CASSESFGTGVQPQHF. The DNA for the CDR3 is TGCGCCAGCAGTGAGTCTTTCGGGACAGGGGTACAGCCCCAGCATTTT.